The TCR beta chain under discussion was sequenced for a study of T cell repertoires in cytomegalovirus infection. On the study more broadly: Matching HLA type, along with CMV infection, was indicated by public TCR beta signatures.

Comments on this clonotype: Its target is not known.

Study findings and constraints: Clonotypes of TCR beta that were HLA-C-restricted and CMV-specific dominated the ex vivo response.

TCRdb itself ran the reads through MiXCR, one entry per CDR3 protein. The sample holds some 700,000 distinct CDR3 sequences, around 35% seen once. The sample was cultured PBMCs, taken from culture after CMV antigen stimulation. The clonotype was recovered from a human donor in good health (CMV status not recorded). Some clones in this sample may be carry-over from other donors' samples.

DNA of the CDR3: TGTGCCAGCAGTTTCGCGACAGGGCAGCCCCAGCATTTT. The encoded protein is CASSFATGQPQHF. V gene TRBV12-3 or TRBV12-4 combines with J gene TRBJ1-5; 7 bases align to TRBD1. The ends lost 3 bases at V and 7 bases at J; junction bases unmatched: 3. The CDR3 loop spans 13 amino acids.